Each of the 4 T cell receptor beta chains below was sequenced from the same sample in a study of metastatic and nonmetastatic thyroid tumors (dated by TCRdb to 2018 to 2020). Libraries were prepared through PCR. TCRdb lists the instrument as Illumina HiSeq 4000. TCRdb took the public reads, trimmed them with fastp at Q25, ran MiXCR for clone calling and kept in-frame beta chains. This sample is represented by just over 15,000 clones; around 3.8% of them were singletons. About 22% of the sample comes from the top ten. None of the patients had been given any treatment before thyroid surgery. Specimen: tumor tissue. The receptors derive from a female donor with papillary thyroid cancer or a benign thyroid nodule (not recorded which). Some clones in this sample may be carry-over from other donors' samples.

This clone was found a few times. The rearrangement joins TRBV24-1 to TRBJ1-5; no clear D gene. Germline loops: CDR1 KGHDR, CDR2 SFDVKD. The V and J ends lost 1 base and 4 bases respectively, with 1 base between them. The CDR3 is made up of 12 amino acids. The CDR3 DNA reads TGTGCCACCAGTGATTTAAATCAGCCCCAGCATTTT. Residues: CATSDLNQPQHF.

This clone was observed at least ten times. The chain carries TRBV6-2 or TRBV6-3 and TRBJ2-2; no clear D. The CDR3 consists of 14 residues. The germline V and J ends were trimmed by 6 bases and 0 bases, with 8 bases remaining between them. The germline gives CDR1 MNHEY, CDR2 SVGEGT. CDR3 protein: CASRTASNTGELFF. The DNA of the CDR3 is TGTGCCAGCAGGACGGCCTCGAACACCGGGGAGCTGTTTTTT.

In its sample, this clone ranks as medium-sized. At one end the junction does not follow the germline gene, possibly because of a read error. The chain combines TRBV2 with TRBJ1-5; no clear D. CDR1 is SNHLY and CDR2 is FYNNEI in the germline V gene. This CDR3 contains 14 residues. The CDR3 nucleotides read TGTGCCAGCAGTGCGAGGGTTAGCAGTCAGCCCCAGCATTTT. This codes for CASSARVSSQPQHF.

The chain recombines TRBV6-1 with TRBJ1-3; D may be TRBD1 (6 bases). CDR1 and CDR2 (germline): MNHNS, SASEGT. The CDR3 covers 16 residues. Trimming removed 3 bases at V and 4 bases at J, with 16 bases between. The CDR3 is CASSDGAGVGGNTIYF. The CDR3 DNA follows: TGTGCCAGCAGTGACGGGGCAGGGGTGGGAGGAAACACCATATATTTT.